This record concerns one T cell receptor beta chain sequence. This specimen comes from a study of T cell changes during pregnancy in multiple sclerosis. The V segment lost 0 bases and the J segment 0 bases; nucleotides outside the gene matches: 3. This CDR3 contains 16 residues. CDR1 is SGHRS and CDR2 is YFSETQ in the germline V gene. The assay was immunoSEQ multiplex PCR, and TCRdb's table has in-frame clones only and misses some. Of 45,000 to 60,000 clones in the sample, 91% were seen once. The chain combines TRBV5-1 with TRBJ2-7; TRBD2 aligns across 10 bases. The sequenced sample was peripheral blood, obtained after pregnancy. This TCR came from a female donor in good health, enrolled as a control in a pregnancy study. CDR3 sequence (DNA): TGCGCCAGCAGCTTGGCCGGGACTAGCGCCTCCTACGAGCAGTACTTC. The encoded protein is CASSLAGTSASYEQYF.